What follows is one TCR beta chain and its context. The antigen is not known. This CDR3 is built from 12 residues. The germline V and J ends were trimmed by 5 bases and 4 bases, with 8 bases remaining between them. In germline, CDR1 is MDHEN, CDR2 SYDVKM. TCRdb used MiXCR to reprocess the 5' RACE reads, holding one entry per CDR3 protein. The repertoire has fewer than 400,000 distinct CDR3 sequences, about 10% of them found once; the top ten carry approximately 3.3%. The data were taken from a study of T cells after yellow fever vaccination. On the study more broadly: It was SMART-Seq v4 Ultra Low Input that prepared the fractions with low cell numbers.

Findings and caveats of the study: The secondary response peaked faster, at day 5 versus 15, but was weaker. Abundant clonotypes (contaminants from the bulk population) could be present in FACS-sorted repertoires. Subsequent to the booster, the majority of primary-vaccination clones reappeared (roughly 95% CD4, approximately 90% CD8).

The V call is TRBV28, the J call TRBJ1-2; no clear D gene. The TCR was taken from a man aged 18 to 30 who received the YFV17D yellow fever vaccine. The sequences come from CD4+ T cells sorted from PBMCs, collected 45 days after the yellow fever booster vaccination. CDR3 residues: CASSPDLYGYTF. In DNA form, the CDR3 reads TGTGCCAGCAGTCCCGACCTCTATGGCTACACCTTC.